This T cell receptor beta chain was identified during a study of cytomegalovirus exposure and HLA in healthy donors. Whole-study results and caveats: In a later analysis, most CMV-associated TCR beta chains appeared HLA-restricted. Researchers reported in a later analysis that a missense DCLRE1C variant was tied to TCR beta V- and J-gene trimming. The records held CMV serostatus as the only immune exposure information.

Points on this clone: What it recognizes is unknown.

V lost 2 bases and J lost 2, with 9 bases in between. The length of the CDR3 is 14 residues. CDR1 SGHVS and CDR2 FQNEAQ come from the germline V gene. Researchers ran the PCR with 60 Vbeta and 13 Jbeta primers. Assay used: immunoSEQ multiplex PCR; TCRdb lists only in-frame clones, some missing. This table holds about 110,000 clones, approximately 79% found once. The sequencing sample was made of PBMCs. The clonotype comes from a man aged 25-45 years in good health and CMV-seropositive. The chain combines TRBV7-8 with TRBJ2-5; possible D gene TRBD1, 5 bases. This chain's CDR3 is CASSLWGRQETQYF. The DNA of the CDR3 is TGTGCCAGCAGCTTATGGGGCAGACAAGAGACCCAGTACTTC.